A single sample is the source of the 23 T cell receptor beta chains below, sequenced in a study of CD8+CD57+ T cells in acquired aplastic anemia (dated by TCRdb to between 2018 and 2020). Sequencing took place on an Illumina HiSeq 2000. Genomic DNA was used as template for profiling of TCR beta VDJ combinations and CDR3 sequences. TCRdb cleaned the public reads at Q25 with fastp, built clones with MiXCR and kept in-frame beta chains. Entries are consolidated by CDR3 protein sequence, retaining the most common genes and DNA. The sample data list around 130,000 distinct CDR3 sequences, and approximately 50% of these were observed just once. The top ten hold 25% to 30% of the sample. Expansion of CD8+CD57+ cells had been shown by flow cytometry in the patients chosen for sequencing. Sequenced: sorted CD4+, CD8+, or CD8+CD57+ T cells (not recorded which) from PBMCs. The receptors shown here come from a human donor with aplastic anemia.

This clonotype has a count of ten or more. The V gene is TRBV9, the J gene TRBJ2-3; 10 nucleotides line up with TRBD1. V shed 10 bases and J 4 bases; nucleotides not matched to a gene: 9. This CDR3 has 14 amino acids. From germline, CDR1 is SGDLS and CDR2 YYNGEE. The CDR3 reads CAGGQGSSADTQYF. DNA of the CDR3: TGTGCCGGGGGACAGGGGTCATCGGCAGATACGCAGTATTTT.

The rearrangement uses TRBV19 and TRBJ2-2; a weak D match, TRBD1 (6 bases). This CDR3 is 14 amino acids long. With 2 bases removed from V and 5 bases from J, the gap between germline ends came to 9 bases. The germline V gene encodes CDR1 LNHDA and CDR2 SQIVND (reference sequence). DNA of the CDR3: TGTGCCAGTAGTATAAAAGGGGGTACCGGGGAGCTGTTTTTT. Translated, it gives CASSIKGGTGELFF. Together with reference TRBV19 and TRBJ2-2, the CDR3 gives the full variable domain: DGGITQSPKYLFRKEGQNVTLSCEQNLNHDAMYWYRQDPGQGLRLIYYSQIVNDFQKGDIAEGYSVSREKKESFPLTVTSAQKNPTAFYLCASSIKGGTGELFFGEGSRLTVL.

The chain couples TRBV27 to TRBJ2-7, with D perhaps matching TRBD2 (6 bases). With 4 bases removed from V and 3 bases from J, the gap between germline ends came to 16 bases. The CDR3 spans 15 residues. Germline V CDR1 and CDR2: MNHEY, SMNVEV (reference sequence). CDR3 amino acids: CASSSSTAGLYEQYF. In nucleotides, the CDR3 is TGTGCCAGCAGTTCCTCAACAGCGGGCCTCTACGAGCAGTACTTC.

The chain links TRBV7-3 to TRBJ2-7, with 8 bases fitting TRBD2. Unmatched junction bases numbered 4, after V lost 2 bases and J lost 1 base. Germline V CDR1 and CDR2: SGHTA, FQGTGA. CDR3 size: 15 residues. CDR3 bases: TGTGCCAGCAGCTTAGGAGCGGGAGCATCCTACGAGCAGTACTTC. Residues: CASSLGAGASYEQYF.

The chain uses TRBV7-9 and TRBJ2-1; D gene ambiguous. The CDR3 spans 15 residues. Germline lookup yields CDR1 SEHNR and CDR2 FQNEAQ (reference sequence). Deletions cut 1 base from V and 0 bases from J, with 7 bases between. The CDR3 reads CASSLGARSYNEQFF. CDR3 bases: TGTGCCAGCAGCTTAGGGGCCCGCTCCTACAATGAGCAGTTCTTC. Full variable domain (outside the CDR3, taken from reference TRBV7-9 and TRBJ2-1): DTGVSQNPRHKITKRGQNVTFRCDPISEHNRLYWYRQTLGQGPEFLTYFQNEAQLEKSRLLSDRFSAERPKGSFSTLEIQRTEQGDSAMYLCASSLGARSYNEQFFGPGTRLTVL.

This rearrangement joins TRBV9 to TRBJ2-7; 13 nucleotides line up with TRBD2. V shed 3 bases, J shed 4 bases, and the junction held 7 bases outside the gene matches. CDR1 and CDR2 from the germline V gene are SGDLS and YYNGEE. The CDR3 is 16 residues long. CDR3 in DNA: TGTGCCAGCAGCGCCGGACTAGCGGGAGATGGGTACGAGCAGTACTTC. Translated: CASSAGLAGDGYEQYF. Combining the CDR3 with reference TRBV9 and TRBJ2-7 gives the whole variable domain DSGVTQTPKHLITATGQRVTLRCSPRSGDLSVYWYQQSLDQGLQFLIQYYNGEERAKGNILERFSAQQFPDLHSELNLSSLELGDSALYFCASSAGLAGDGYEQYFGPGTRLTVT.

V is TRBV19 and J is TRBJ1-2; the match to TRBD1 covers 7 bases. CDR1 is LNHDA, CDR2 SQIVND, per germline (reference sequence). Trimming at V came to 4 bases and at J to 2 bases, leaving 7 bases not matched to a gene. This CDR3 has 15 amino acids. This CDR3 reads CASSSKGGENYGYTF. The CDR3 DNA sequence: TGTGCCAGTAGTAGCAAAGGGGGCGAGAACTATGGCTACACCTTC.

The V gene is TRBV9, the J gene TRBJ2-3; D is unresolved. Trimming cost V 2 bases and J 4 bases, with 11 bases left between them. Germline loops: CDR1 SGDLS, CDR2 YYNGEE. This CDR3 region has 14 residues. CDR3 loop: CASSVLQFSDTQYF. DNA for the CDR3: TGTGCCAGCAGCGTTCTACAATTTTCAGATACGCAGTATTTT.

The chain couples TRBV25-1 to TRBJ2-7, with 11 positions matching TRBD1. J was trimmed by 3 bases and V by 6 bases; bases with no gene match: 7. Germline lookup yields CDR1 MGHDK and CDR2 SYGVNS. The CDR3 extends over 15 amino acids. The CDR3 DNA follows: TGTGCCAGCAGCCGGGACAGGGGGACGCTCTACGAGCAGTACTTC. Translation gives CASSRDRGTLYEQYF.

The J gene is TRBJ1-2, the V gene TRBV10-3; 9 nucleotides line up with TRBD1. Germline V gene data show CDR1 as ENHRY and CDR2 as SYGVKD. There are 14 residues in the CDR3. V dropped 10 bases and J dropped 3; count of bases not matched to a gene: 9. The CDR3 DNA sequence: TGTGCCACTTTACAGGGGGCGAGTTACTATGGCTACACCTTC. Translated: CATLQGASYYGYTF.

The chain couples TRBV10-3 to TRBJ1-2; TRBD1 might be the D (6 bases). The CDR3 is made up of 14 amino acids. Germline V CDR1 and CDR2: ENHRY, SYGVKD. V lost 3 bases to trimming and J lost 2 bases, with 10 bases between them. The CDR3 DNA reads as TGTGCCATCAGTGACGGACAGTCAAACTATGGCTACACCTTC. This sequence encodes CAISDGQSNYGYTF.

The rearrangement links TRBV9 to TRBJ1-1; TRBD1 matches 7 bases. Germline V CDR1 and CDR2: SGDLS, YYNGEE. The CDR3 has 14 residues. V trimming: 0 bases; J trimming: 6 bases; junction bases outside the gene matches: 5. The CDR3 DNA reads as TGTGCCAGCAGCGTAGGGACAGGTTTTGCTGAAGCTTTCTTT. As protein: CASSVGTGFAEAFF.

This clonotype was observed at least ten times. J is TRBJ2-7 and V is TRBV4-2; a possible D gene is TRBD1 (5 bases). CDR1 is LGHNA and CDR2 is YNFKEQ in the germline V gene. The CDR3 is made up of 14 amino acids. The V end was cut by 5 bases, the J end by 1 base, with 12 bases between. The CDR3 region is CASSVQRGSYEQYF. The CDR3 DNA reads TGTGCCAGCAGCGTACAAAGGGGTTCCTACGAGCAGTACTTC.

The chain has TRBV24-1 and TRBJ2-3; D gene ambiguous. Germline-derived CDR1 and CDR2 are KGHDR and SFDVKD. V was trimmed by 2 bases and J by 2 bases, leaving 7 bases between them. The CDR3 sequence is 14 residues long. The CDR3 sequence is CATSDSPDTDTQYF. CDR3 coding DNA: TGTGCCACCAGTGATTCCCCAGACACAGATACGCAGTATTTT.

V is TRBV20-1 and J is TRBJ2-3; D uncertain. CDR3 length: 15 residues. The germline V gene encodes CDR1 DFQATT and CDR2 SNEGSKA (reference sequence). Trimming left V 0 bases short and J 0 bases short, with 10 bases between. CDR3 coding DNA: TGCAGTGCTAGAGACGCTGCCGCTAGCACAGATACGCAGTATTTT. This codes for CSARDAAASTDTQYF.

This clonotype was observed a handful of times. The chain employs TRBV7-9 and TRBJ2-7, with unresolved D. The CDR3 is 14 amino acids. Trimming shortened V by 4 bases and J by 2 bases, and 12 bases separated the two germline ends. Germline values: CDR1 SEHNR, CDR2 FQNEAQ (reference sequence). The CDR3 reads CASSSSSVAYEQYF. The CDR3 region has the DNA TGTGCCAGCAGCTCCTCCTCGGTAGCCTACGAGCAGTACTTC.

The rearrangement links TRBV20-1 to TRBJ1-5, with D possibly matching TRBD1 (6 bases). CDR3 length equals 15 residues. With 0 bases removed from V and 2 bases from J, the gap between germline ends came to 11 bases. Germline CDR1 is DFQATT and CDR2 is SNEGSKA (reference sequence). The CDR3 DNA follows: TGCAGTGCTAGAGAGCCGGGGGGCGGCAATCAGCCCCAGCATTTT. It specifies CSAREPGGGNQPQHF.

The J gene is TRBJ1-1, the V gene TRBV7-8; D unresolved. The V end lost 2 bases, the J end lost 4 bases, and 5 bases lay between the germline ends. The CDR3 runs 12 residues. CDR1 is SGHVS, CDR2 FQNEAQ, per germline. The CDR3 loop is CASSLIGTEAFF. For the CDR3, the DNA is TGTGCCAGCAGCTTAATTGGCACTGAAGCTTTCTTT.

This clonotype was counted once. Here the CDR3 reads CATSRDLQRNEKLFF. For the CDR3, the DNA is TGTGCCACCAGCAGAGATTTACAGAGAAATGAAAAACTGTTTTTT. The V call is TRBV15, the J call TRBJ1-4; D gene uncertain. Germline CDR1 and CDR2: LNHNV and YYDKDF (reference sequence). The V end was cut by 0 bases, the J end by 5 bases, with 10 bases between. The CDR3 has 15 residues.

The table lists this clonotype with a few counts. CDR3 sequence: CAMAGETYEQYF. CDR3 nucleotides: TGTGCCATGGCAGGGGAGACCTACGAGCAGTACTTC. The chain has TRBV10-3 and TRBJ2-7; perhaps TRBD1 as D (6 bases). Trimming cost V 9 bases and J 2 bases, with 11 bases left between them. CDR1 is ENHRY and CDR2 is SYGVKD in the germline V gene. The CDR3 is 12 amino acids.

This clonotype was counted a few times. The chain employs TRBV7-6 and TRBJ2-1, with a weak D call TRBD2 (5 bases). V gave up 5 bases and J gave up 0 bases, with 14 bases separating them. Germline CDR1 and CDR2: SGHVS and FNYEAQ. The CDR3 covers 16 residues. DNA for the CDR3: TGTGCCAGCAGCGTCACTAGTCAGAGCTCCTACAATGAGCAGTTCTTC. As protein: CASSVTSQSSYNEQFF. The variable domain in full, with the rest retrieved from reference TRBV7-6 and TRBJ2-1, is GAGVSQSPRYKVTKRGQDVALRCDPISGHVSLYWYRQALGQGPEFLTYFNYEAQQDKSGLPNDRFSAERPEGSISTLTIQRTEQRDSAMYRCASSVTSQSSYNEQFFGPGTRLTVL.

The genes are TRBV2 and TRBJ2-1, with D tentatively TRBD2 (5 bases). This CDR3 contains 14 residues. V shed 6 bases and J shed 9 bases, with 18 bases lying between them. Germline CDR1 SNHLY, CDR2 FYNNEI. DNA for the CDR3: TGTGCCAGCAGCAACGATTTCGGGGTCGGTGAGCAGTTCTTC. It is translated as CASSNDFGVGEQFF.

The count of this clonotype is one. The rearrangement links TRBV20-1 to TRBJ2-7; D remains ambiguous. Germline V gene lookup returns CDR1 DFQATT and CDR2 SNEGSKA (reference sequence). The CDR3 contains 15 residues. V lost 0 bases and J 0 bases, leaving 12 bases between the germline ends. CDR3 sequence: CSARDRSKGSYEQYF. In nucleotides, the CDR3 is TGCAGTGCTAGAGATCGGAGTAAAGGCTCCTACGAGCAGTACTTC.